These 5 T cell receptor beta chains came from one sample sequenced in a study of blood T cell repertoires in COVID-19. Clones were read by immunoSEQ multiplex PCR, and TCRdb kept only the in-frame ones, dropping some. There are roughly 97,000 clones in the sample; around three quarters occur only once, and about 6.5% lies in the top ten. Input material: peripheral blood. Every receptor here comes from a man between 65 and 79 years old with acute or convalescent COVID-19.

This clone was seen a few times. This chain uses TRBV30 with TRBJ1-3; possible D gene TRBD1, 6 bases. The germline gives CDR1 GTSNPN, CDR2 SVGIG (reference sequence). V was clipped by 1 base and J by 0 bases, with 7 bases between them. This CDR3 has 14 residues. CDR3 region: CAWSGTVSGNTIYF. The CDR3, as DNA: TGTGCCTGGAGTGGGACAGTCTCTGGAAACACCATATATTTT.

The chain has TRBV5-8 and TRBJ2-5; 9 nucleotides match TRBD1. Trimming removed 4 bases from V and 2 bases from J; junction bases left unmatched: 3. Germline V gene lookup returns CDR1 SGHTS and CDR2 YDEGEE. The CDR3 contains 14 residues. In nucleotides, the CDR3 is TGTGCCAGCAGCCCCGGGACAGGGCAAGAGACCCAGTACTTC. Translation: CASSPGTGQETQYF. Full variable domain (remainder filled in from reference TRBV5-8 and TRBJ2-5): EAGVTQSPTHLIKTRGQQATLRCSPISGHTSVYWYQQALGLGLQFLLWYDEGEERNRGNFPPRFSGRQFPNYSSELNVNALELEDSALYLCASSPGTGQETQYFGPGTRLLVL.

V gene TRBV5-4 combines with J gene TRBJ1-2, with TRBD1 identical over 7 bases. The germline V gene encodes CDR1 SGHNT and CDR2 YYREEE (reference sequence). The CDR3 has 13 residues. Trimming cost V 1 base and J 3 bases; bases outside gene matches: 0. CDR3 sequence (DNA): TGTGCCAGCAGCTTGCAGGGGGACTATGGCTACACCTTC. Amino acid sequence: CASSLQGDYGYTF.

The chain uses TRBV12-5 and TRBJ2-5; TRBD1 agrees at 11 bases. There are 14 residues in the CDR3. Germline CDR1 and CDR2: LGHNT and FRNRAP. With V trimmed by 4 bases and J by 4 bases, 2 bases remained unmatched. The CDR3 loop is CASGSGQGVETQYF. The CDR3 nucleotides read TGTGCTAGTGGTTCGGGACAGGGGGTAGAGACCCAGTACTTC.

The chain carries TRBV2 and TRBJ1-6; D possibly corresponds to TRBD1 (6 bases). V lost 5 bases, J lost 8 bases, and 16 bases lay in between. CDR1 SNHLY and CDR2 FYNNEI come from the germline V gene. This CDR3 is built from 15 residues. CDR3 sequence: CASSLQGGKDSPLHF. DNA for the CDR3: TGTGCCAGCAGTCTACAGGGTGGGAAGGATTCACCCCTCCACTTT.